This T cell receptor (beta chain) was observed in a study of blood T cell repertoires in COVID-19. Repertoires were generated with immunoSEQ multiplex PCR, while TCRdb's copy carries only in-frame clones and drops some. The table records over 50,000 clones, 86% of them present only once. The table lists this clone with a few counts. The CDR3 has 14 amino acids. With 1 base clipped from V and 7 bases from J, the junction kept 4 bases outside the gene matches. The germline V gene encodes CDR1 MGHRA and CDR2 YSYEKL. Sequencing was done on a sample of peripheral blood. The rearrangement joins TRBV4-1 to TRBJ1-2; 9 nucleotides line up with TRBD1. The origin of this receptor is a man between 65 and 85 years old with active COVID-19. CDR3: CASSQAQGAFGYTF. The CDR3 DNA reads as TGCGCCAGCAGCCAAGCACAGGGGGCTTTTGGCTACACCTTC.